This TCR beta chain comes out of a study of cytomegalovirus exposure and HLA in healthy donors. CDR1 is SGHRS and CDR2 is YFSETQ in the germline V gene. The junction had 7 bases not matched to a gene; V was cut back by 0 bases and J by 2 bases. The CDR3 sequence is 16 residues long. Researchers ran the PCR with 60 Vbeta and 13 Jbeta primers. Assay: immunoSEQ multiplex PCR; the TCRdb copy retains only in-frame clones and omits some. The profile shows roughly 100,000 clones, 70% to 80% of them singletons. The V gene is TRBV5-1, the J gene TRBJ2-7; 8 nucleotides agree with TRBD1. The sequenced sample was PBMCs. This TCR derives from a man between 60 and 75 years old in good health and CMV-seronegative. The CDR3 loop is CASSLVWDRTTYEQYV. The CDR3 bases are TGCGCCAGCAGCTTGGTTTGGGACAGGACGACCTACGAGCAGTACGTC.